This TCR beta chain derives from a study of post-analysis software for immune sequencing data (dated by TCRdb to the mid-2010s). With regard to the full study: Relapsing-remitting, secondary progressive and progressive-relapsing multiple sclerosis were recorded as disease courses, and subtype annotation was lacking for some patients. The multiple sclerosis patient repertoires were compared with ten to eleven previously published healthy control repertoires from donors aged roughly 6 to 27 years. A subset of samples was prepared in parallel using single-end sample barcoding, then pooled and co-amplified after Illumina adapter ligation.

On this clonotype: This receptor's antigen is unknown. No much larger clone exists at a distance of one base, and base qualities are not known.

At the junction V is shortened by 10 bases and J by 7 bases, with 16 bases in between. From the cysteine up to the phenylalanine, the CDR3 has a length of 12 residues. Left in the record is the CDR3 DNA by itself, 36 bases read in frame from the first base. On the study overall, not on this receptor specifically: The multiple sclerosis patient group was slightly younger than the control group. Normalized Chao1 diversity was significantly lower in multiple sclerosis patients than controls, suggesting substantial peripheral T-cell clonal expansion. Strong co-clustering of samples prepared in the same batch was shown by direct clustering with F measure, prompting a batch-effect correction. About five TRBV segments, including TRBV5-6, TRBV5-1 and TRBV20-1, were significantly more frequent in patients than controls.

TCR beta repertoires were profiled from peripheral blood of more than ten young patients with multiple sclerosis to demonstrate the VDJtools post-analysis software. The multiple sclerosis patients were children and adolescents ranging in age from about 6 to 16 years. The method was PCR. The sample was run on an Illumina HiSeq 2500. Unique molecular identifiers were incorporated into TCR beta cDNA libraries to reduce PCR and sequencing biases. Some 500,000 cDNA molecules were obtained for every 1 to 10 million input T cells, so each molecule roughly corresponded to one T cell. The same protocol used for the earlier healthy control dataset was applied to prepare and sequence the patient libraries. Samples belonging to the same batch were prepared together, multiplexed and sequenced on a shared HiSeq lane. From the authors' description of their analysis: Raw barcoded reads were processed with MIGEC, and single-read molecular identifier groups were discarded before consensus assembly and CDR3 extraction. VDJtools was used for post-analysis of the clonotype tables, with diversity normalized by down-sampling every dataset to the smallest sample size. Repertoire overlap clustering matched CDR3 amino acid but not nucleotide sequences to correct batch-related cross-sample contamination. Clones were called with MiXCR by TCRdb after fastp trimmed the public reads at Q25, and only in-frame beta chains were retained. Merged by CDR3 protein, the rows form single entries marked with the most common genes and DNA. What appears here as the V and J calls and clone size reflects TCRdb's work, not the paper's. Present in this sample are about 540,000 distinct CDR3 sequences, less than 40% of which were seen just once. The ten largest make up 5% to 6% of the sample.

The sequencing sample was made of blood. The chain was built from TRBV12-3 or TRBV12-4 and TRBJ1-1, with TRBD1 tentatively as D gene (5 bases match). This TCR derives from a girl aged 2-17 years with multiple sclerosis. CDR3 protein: CATKPYDSEAFF. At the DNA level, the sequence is TGTGCCACCAAGCCCTACGACAGTGAAGCTTTCTTT.